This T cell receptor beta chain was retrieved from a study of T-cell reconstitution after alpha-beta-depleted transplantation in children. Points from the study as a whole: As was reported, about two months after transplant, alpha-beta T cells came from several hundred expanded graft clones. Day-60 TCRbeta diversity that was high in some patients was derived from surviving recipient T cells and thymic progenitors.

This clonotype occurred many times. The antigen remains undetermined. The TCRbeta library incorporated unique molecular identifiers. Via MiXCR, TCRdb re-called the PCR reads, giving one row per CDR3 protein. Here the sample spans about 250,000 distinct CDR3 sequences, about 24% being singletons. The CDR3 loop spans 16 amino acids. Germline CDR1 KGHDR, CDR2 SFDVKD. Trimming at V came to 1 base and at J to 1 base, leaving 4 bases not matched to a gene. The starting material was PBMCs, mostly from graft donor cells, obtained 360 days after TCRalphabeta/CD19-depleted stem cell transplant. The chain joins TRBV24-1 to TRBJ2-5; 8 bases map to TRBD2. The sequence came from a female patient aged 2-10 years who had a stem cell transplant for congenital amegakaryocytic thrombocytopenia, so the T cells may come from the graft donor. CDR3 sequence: CATSDFSLAGQETQYF. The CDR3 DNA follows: TGTGCCACCAGTGATTTTTCGCTAGCGGGCCAAGAGACCCAGTACTTC.